The 7 T cell receptor beta chains presented below share a single source sample, sequenced in a study of blood T cell repertoires in COVID-19. Only in-frame clones appear in the TCRdb table, and some are missing; sequencing was by immunoSEQ multiplex PCR. Among 500,000 or so clones listed, about 85% were seen once. Material: PBMCs or T cells enriched from blood (not recorded which). The receptors stem from a woman in her late teens or twenties who had recovered from COVID-19.

The chain combines TRBV19 with TRBJ2-1, with 9 positions matching TRBD2. In germline, CDR1 is LNHDA, CDR2 SQIVND (reference sequence). After removal of 10 bases from V and 12 bases from J, the junction contained 10 bases not matched to a gene. CDR3 length equals 12 residues. The CDR3, as DNA: TGTGCCATCGATTTGGCTAGCGGGGTGCAGTTCTTC. Its protein product is CAIDLASGVQFF.

The chain carries TRBV29-1 and TRBJ1-2; possibly TRBD1 for D (6 bases). Germline V gene sequence: CDR1 SQVTM, CDR2 ANQGSEA. This CDR3 has 13 amino acids. The V end was cut by 6 bases, the J end by 7 bases, with 18 bases between. CDR3 DNA: TGCAGCGTCTCCCAAGGGGGGGCCACTGGCTACACCTTC. It codes for CSVSQGGATGYTF.

The chain joins TRBV4-1 to TRBJ2-7; 16 bases align to TRBD2. This CDR3 has 18 residues. Germline CDR1 reads MGHRA; CDR2 reads YSYEKL. The junction had 10 bases not matched to a gene; V was cut back by 1 base and J by 7 bases. The CDR3, as DNA: TGCGCCAGCAGCCAAGCACATGGGGAGGGACTAGCGGGAGGGGAGCAGTACTTC. Amino acid sequence: CASSQAHGEGLAGGEQYF.

The V gene is TRBV29-1, the J gene TRBJ1-2; D not certain. Germline values: CDR1 SQVTM, CDR2 ANQGSEA. The CDR3 consists of 14 residues. V was cut by 2 bases and J by 7 bases, with 17 bases left in between. The CDR3 DNA is TGCAGCGTTGAATGGCAACGGCCCGGAGGTGGCTACACCTTC. The encoded protein is CSVEWQRPGGGYTF. The full variable domain, its missing parts supplied by reference TRBV29-1 and TRBJ1-2, is SAVISQKPSRDICQRGTSLTIQCQVDSQVTMMFWYRQQPGQSLTLIATANQGSEATYESGFVIDKFPISRPNLTFSTLTVSNMSPEDSSIYLCSVEWQRPGGGYTFGSGTRLTVV.

The chain carries TRBV19 and TRBJ1-2, with a tentative D call TRBD1 (6 bases). The CDR3 length is 16 residues. Germline V gene data show CDR1 as LNHDA and CDR2 as SQIVND (reference sequence). Trimming took off 0 bases at V and 7 bases at J, with 18 bases between the two ends. This CDR3 reads CASSIDHGVTGRGYTF. The CDR3 nucleotides read TGTGCCAGTAGTATAGATCACGGTGTGACAGGACGTGGCTACACCTTC.

The chain is built from TRBV5-1 and TRBJ2-2; the match to TRBD2 covers 8 bases. Germline CDR1 SGHRS, CDR2 YFSETQ. Trimming took 0 bases from V and 6 from J; bases not matched to a gene: 4. The CDR3 covers 15 residues. The CDR3 bases are TGCGCCAGCAGCTTGGCGACTAGCGAATCCGGGGAGCTGTTTTTT. Its protein product is CASSLATSESGELFF.

The J gene is TRBJ1-1, the V gene TRBV3-1 (or the pseudogene TRBV3-2); 7 bases match TRBD1. The CDR3 sequence is 14 residues long. The germline gives CDR1 LGHDT, CDR2 YNNKEL (reference sequence). Unmatched junction bases numbered 5, after V lost 4 bases and J lost 3 bases. CDR3 loop: CASSRTGDDTEAFF. CDR3 coding DNA: TGTGCCAGCAGCCGAACAGGGGACGACACTGAAGCTTTCTTT.